These 5 T cell receptor beta chains came from one sample sequenced in a study of blood T cells in healthy people across ages. Then a second PCR, running about 6 to 12 cycles, was carried out with a sample-barcoded 5' primer and a J-beta primer mix. Via MiXCR, TCRdb re-called the 5' RACE reads, giving one row per CDR3 protein. The table includes over a million distinct CDR3 sequences, about 23% detected once. This sample also belongs to another study, concerning T cells of mothers and their children.

What was sequenced was blood. Receptor source: a girl aged 2-10 years in good health.

The J gene is TRBJ2-5, the V gene TRBV29-1; D may be TRBD2 (5 bases). The V gene's germline CDR1 is SQVTM and CDR2 ANQGSEA. The CDR3 length is 13 residues. Trimming pared 1 base from V and 1 base from J, leaving 7 bases between. CDR3: CSVEASGQETQYF. The CDR3, as DNA: TGCAGCGTTGAAGCCAGCGGCCAAGAGACCCAGTACTTC.

This clonotype was seen only a few times. V and J are TRBV5-4 and TRBJ1-2; a possible D gene is TRBD1 (5 bases). The germline CDR1 and CDR2 sequences are SGHNT and YYREEE (reference sequence). Trimming shortened V by 0 bases and J by 4 bases, and 19 bases separated the two germline ends. The CDR3 covers 17 residues. CDR3 DNA sequence: TGTGCCAGCAGCTTGGTGCCCCGGGACGCCACTCCCTATGGCTACACCTTC. Protein product: CASSLVPRDATPYGYTF.

The rearrangement uses TRBV29-1 and TRBJ2-1; no firm D call. Germline V gives CDR1 SQVTM, CDR2 ANQGSEA. V was pared by 0 bases and J by 6 bases, with 24 bases between. This CDR3 comprises 18 residues. In DNA form, the CDR3 reads TGCAGCGTTGAAGATTATAAATTAAACAGAACGGGCCCCAATGAGCAGTTCTTC. Residues: CSVEDYKLNRTGPNEQFF.

This clonotype was observed a few times. At one end, the junction sequence differs from germline, possibly due to a read error. CDR3 amino acids: CASSPVNEEEEAQYF. The CDR3 nucleotides are TGTGCCAGCAGCCCAGTTAATGAGGAGGAAGAGGCCCAGTACTTC. The gene calls are TRBV5-4 and TRBJ2-1; maybe TRBD2 (5 bases). The DNA end is more similar to TRBJ2-5, so the J call may be wrong. Germline V CDR1 and CDR2: SGHNT, YYREEE (reference sequence). This CDR3 is built from 15 residues.

This clonotype was seen a handful of times. V is TRBV5-1 and J is TRBJ2-1; 9 positions agree with TRBD1. CDR3 length equals 17 residues. Looked up from germline, CDR1 is SGHRS and CDR2 is YFSETQ. The V gene end was trimmed by 0 bases and the J gene end by 9 bases; junction bases not matched to a gene: 13. The CDR3 spells CASSLVPPGQGVSEQFF. For the CDR3, the DNA is TGCGCCAGCAGCTTGGTCCCACCGGGACAGGGTGTCAGTGAGCAGTTCTTC. Full variable domain (remainder filled in from reference TRBV5-1 and TRBJ2-1): KAGVTQTPRYLIKTRGQQVTLSCSPISGHRSVSWYQQTPGQGLQFLFEYFSETQRNKGNFPGRFSGRQFSNSRSEMNVSTLELGDSALYLCASSLVPPGQGVSEQFFGPGTRLTVL.